The 15 T cell receptor beta chains below all came from one sample that was sequenced in a study of PD-1 blockade in classical Hodgkin lymphoma. TCRdb keeps only in-frame clones here, not all; method: immunoSEQ multiplex PCR. The repertoire holds around 44,000 clones, roughly 86% seen once, with less than 7% in the top ten. All patients experienced relapse after autologous stem cell transplantation, and brentuximab vedotin exposure was variable. The sequences come from peripheral blood mononuclear cells (PBMCs), collected before the second cycle of nivolumab. The receptors were sampled from a human donor with classical Hodgkin lymphoma.

J is TRBJ1-5 and V is TRBV7-8, with TRBD1 identical over 9 bases. The CDR3 covers 14 residues. Germline values: CDR1 SGHVS, CDR2 FQNEAQ. V lost 7 bases and J lost 9; bases outside the gene matches: 10. In nucleotides, the CDR3 is TGTGCCAGCACTGGGGACAGGGCCAATGGGCCCCAGCATTTT. The encoded protein is CASTGDRANGPQHF.

The chain links TRBV7-2 to TRBJ1-2, with a tentative D call TRBD1 (5 bases). This CDR3 has 13 amino acids. In germline, CDR1 is SGHTA, CDR2 FQGNSA. V was cut by 3 bases and J by 4 bases, with 9 bases left in between. CDR3: CASSFPGGYGYTF. Written as DNA, the CDR3 is TGTGCCAGCAGCTTTCCGGGGGGCTATGGCTACACCTTC.

CDR3: CASSKRQGAPTEAFF. The CDR3 nucleotides are TGTGCCAGCAGCAAAAGACAGGGGGCGCCCACTGAAGCTTTCTTT. V usage is TRBV21-1 and J usage is TRBJ1-1; the table calls TRBD1, which could not be checked here. TRBV21-1 is a known pseudogene. The CDR3 loop spans 15 amino acids.

This clone appeared a single time. Here the CDR3 reads CASWPSVLVYEQYF. The CDR3 nucleotides are TGTGCCAGCTGGCCCTCGGTGCTAGTCTACGAGCAGTACTTC. The rearrangement links TRBV11-3 to TRBJ2-7, with D unclear. Trimming removed 8 bases at V and 3 bases at J, with 17 bases between. CDR1 and CDR2 from the germline V gene are SGHNT and YENEEA. The CDR3 runs 14 residues.

The chain recombines TRBV27 with TRBJ2-4; tentative D call: TRBD1 (6 bases). The germline gives CDR1 MNHEY, CDR2 SMNVEV (reference sequence). V lost 4 bases and J 6 bases, leaving 7 bases between the germline ends. This CDR3 has 12 amino acids. The CDR3 loop reads CASSSQGNIQYF. The CDR3 DNA reads as TGTGCCAGCAGTTCACAGGGAAACATTCAGTACTTC.

The chain employs TRBV28 and TRBJ2-1, with D tentatively TRBD2 (5 bases). V lost 4 bases to trimming and J lost 3 bases, with 10 bases between them. CDR1 is MDHEN, CDR2 SYDVKM, per germline. CDR3 length: 14 amino acids. The CDR3 loop reads CASSSPDFYNEQFF. The CDR3 nucleotides are TGTGCCAGCAGTTCCCCGGACTTCTACAATGAGCAGTTCTTC.

V gene TRBV5-1 combines with J gene TRBJ1-2, with TRBD1 matching over 9 bases. The V and J ends lost 3 bases and 3 bases, in that order; junction bases with no gene match: 3. Germline CDR1 reads SGHRS; CDR2 reads YFSETQ. The CDR3 runs to 14 residues. The DNA for the CDR3 is TGCGCCAGCAGCTCGGGACAGGGACACTATGGCTACACCTTC. It yields the protein CASSSGQGHYGYTF. The whole variable domain, filled in from reference TRBV5-1 and TRBJ1-2, reads KAGVTQTPRYLIKTRGQQVTLSCSPISGHRSVSWYQQTPGQGLQFLFEYFSETQRNKGNFPGRFSGRQFSNSRSEMNVSTLELGDSALYLCASSSGQGHYGYTFGSGTRLTVV.

The CDR3: CASSPFGGASGNTIYF. The CDR3 DNA sequence: TGTGCCAGCAGCCCTTTCGGGGGGGCCTCTGGAAACACCATATATTTT. V is TRBV7-2 and J is TRBJ1-3; possibly TRBD1 for D (6 bases). This CDR3 comprises 16 residues. From germline, CDR1 is SGHTA and CDR2 FQGNSA. Between the trimmed V and J ends, which lost 5 bases and 0 bases, there was a span of 14 bases. The full variable domain, completed using reference TRBV7-2 and TRBJ1-3, is GAGVSQSPSNKVTEKGKDVELRCDPISGHTALYWYRQSLGQGLEFLIYFQGNSAPDKSGLPSDRFSAERTGGSVSTLTIQRTQQEDSAVYLCASSPFGGASGNTIYFGEGSWLTVV.

CDR3 loop: CAISASGGRRDTQYF. DNA for the CDR3: TGTGCCATCAGTGCGTCCGGGGGGCGCAGAGATACGCAGTATTTT. This chain joins TRBV10-3 and TRBJ2-3; a possible D gene is TRBD2 (7 bases). CDR1 ENHRY and CDR2 SYGVKD come from the germline V gene. Trimming removed 4 bases at V and 5 bases at J, with 16 bases between. This CDR3 is built from 15 residues.

The chain joins TRBV28 to TRBJ2-2; tentatively, D is TRBD1 (8 bases). The CDR3 totals 14 residues. Between the trimmed V and J ends, which lost 10 bases and 5 bases, there was a span of 17 bases. Germline assignment: CDR1 MDHEN and CDR2 SYDVKM. In DNA form, the CDR3 reads TGTGCCATCCAAGGACAGGGAGGGACCGGGGAGCTGTTTTTT. This sequence encodes CAIQGQGGTGELFF.

The chain has TRBV7-8 and TRBJ2-7; no definite D call. Germline V lookup: CDR1 SGHVS, CDR2 FQNEAQ. Between the trimmed V and J ends, which lost 5 bases and 4 bases, there was a span of 21 bases. The CDR3 runs to 16 residues. The CDR3 spells CASSLYRAPGRYEQYF. CDR3 nucleotide sequence: TGTGCCAGCAGCCTCTACCGAGCCCCAGGACGGTACGAGCAGTACTTC.

This chain connects TRBV25-1 to TRBJ2-4; TRBD1 or TRBD2 may be the D gene (5 bases each). This CDR3 comprises 13 residues. V lost 4 bases to trimming and J lost 8 bases, with 12 bases between them. CDR1 and CDR2 (germline): MGHDK, SYGVNS. CDR3 nucleotide sequence: TGTGCCAGCAGTGGGGACGGAAGGGACATTCAGTACTTC. It codes for CASSGDGRDIQYF. The full variable domain, with the rest looked up from reference TRBV25-1 and TRBJ2-4, is EADIYQTPRYLVIGTGKKITLECSQTMGHDKMYWYQQDPGMELHLIHYSYGVNSTEKGDLSSESTVSRIRTEHFPLTLESARPSHTSQYLCASSGDGRDIQYFGAGTRLSVL.

The V and J genes are TRBV2 and TRBJ2-6; D may be TRBD1 (6 bases). Per germline, CDR1 SNHLY and CDR2 FYNNEI. V lost 3 bases, J lost 5 bases, and 11 bases lay in between. The CDR3 is 15 residues long. DNA for the CDR3: TGTGCCAGCAGTGAGGGTAGGGGGAGGGCCAACGTCCTGACTTTC. Translated, it gives CASSEGRGRANVLTF. Complete variable domain (other parts from reference TRBV2 and TRBJ2-6): EPEVTQTPSHQVTQMGQEVILRCVPISNHLYFYWYRQILGQKVEFLVSFYNNEISEKSEIFDDQFSVERPDGSNFTLKIRSTKLEDSAMYFCASSEGRGRANVLTFGAGSRLTVL.

This clone was found once. The chain employs TRBV6-5 and TRBJ2-7; possibly TRBD1 for D (5 bases). The CDR3 spans 14 residues. The ends were cut back, 4 bases at V and 6 bases at J, with 16 bases in the middle. Germline values: CDR1 MNHEY, CDR2 SVGAGI. The CDR3 protein is CASSSPLRGFEQYF. The CDR3, as DNA: TGTGCCAGCAGTTCCCCGTTAAGGGGCTTCGAGCAGTACTTC.

V is TRBV5-1 and J is TRBJ2-3; the D is unclear. Between the trimmed V and J ends, which lost 4 bases and 0 bases, there was a span of 12 bases. Germline V gene data show CDR1 as SGHRS and CDR2 as YFSETQ. CDR3 length: 15 residues. Here the CDR3 reads CASSPPVGSTDTQYF. For the CDR3, the DNA is TGCGCCAGCAGCCCGCCGGTGGGGAGCACAGATACGCAGTATTTT.